This TCR beta chain was captured by sequencing in a study of blood T cell repertoires in COVID-19. For the study at large: Both acute and convalescent COVID-19 samples were obtained from the United States, Italy and Spain. The cDNA or gDNA used as material had been derived from T cells, B-cell-depleted T cells, or PBMCs.

Measured with immunoSEQ multiplex PCR; TCRdb has only the in-frame clones, and not every one. The table has 70,000 to 90,000 clones, roughly 85% seen once. Those enrolled in Seattle joined during active infection and were followed longitudinally afterward. Germline V CDR1 and CDR2: GTSNPN, SVGIG (reference sequence). V gave up 6 bases and J gave up 0 bases, with 12 bases separating them. This CDR3 spans 14 amino acids. The sequencing sample was made of peripheral blood. The chain employs TRBV30 and TRBJ1-3, with no clear D. This receptor was taken from a man in his fifties or sixties with COVID-19, enrolled during active disease. CDR3 DNA: TGTGCCTGCTCGGACGGGAACTCTGGAAACACCATATATTTT. Its translation: CACSDGNSGNTIYF.